This note documents a single T cell receptor beta chain sequence. This entry comes from a study of cytomegalovirus exposure and HLA in healthy donors. V dropped 3 bases and J dropped 3; count of bases not matched to a gene: 9. In germline, CDR1 is LGHNA, CDR2 YNFKEQ. CDR3 size: 16 residues. The study ran its PCR with 60 Vbeta and 13 Jbeta primers. In the original processing: An analysis performed later counted 72 million or so unique TCR beta chains (roughly 11 million of them shared). Sequencing used immunoSEQ multiplex PCR; TCRdb keeps in-frame clones, though not all of them. Clone size and V and J calls were adopted from that table, with D and trimming inferred from the DNA. The profile shows tens of thousands of clones, around three quarters of them singletons.

The rearrangement links TRBV4-2 to TRBJ2-5, with 8 bases lining up with TRBD2. The receptor's source is a woman aged 50 to 60 in good health and CMV-seropositive. The specimen was PBMCs. DNA of the CDR3: TGTGCCAGCAGCCACCTGAGGGGAGCGGGAGAAGAGACCCAGTACTTC. The encoded protein is CASSHLRGAGEETQYF.